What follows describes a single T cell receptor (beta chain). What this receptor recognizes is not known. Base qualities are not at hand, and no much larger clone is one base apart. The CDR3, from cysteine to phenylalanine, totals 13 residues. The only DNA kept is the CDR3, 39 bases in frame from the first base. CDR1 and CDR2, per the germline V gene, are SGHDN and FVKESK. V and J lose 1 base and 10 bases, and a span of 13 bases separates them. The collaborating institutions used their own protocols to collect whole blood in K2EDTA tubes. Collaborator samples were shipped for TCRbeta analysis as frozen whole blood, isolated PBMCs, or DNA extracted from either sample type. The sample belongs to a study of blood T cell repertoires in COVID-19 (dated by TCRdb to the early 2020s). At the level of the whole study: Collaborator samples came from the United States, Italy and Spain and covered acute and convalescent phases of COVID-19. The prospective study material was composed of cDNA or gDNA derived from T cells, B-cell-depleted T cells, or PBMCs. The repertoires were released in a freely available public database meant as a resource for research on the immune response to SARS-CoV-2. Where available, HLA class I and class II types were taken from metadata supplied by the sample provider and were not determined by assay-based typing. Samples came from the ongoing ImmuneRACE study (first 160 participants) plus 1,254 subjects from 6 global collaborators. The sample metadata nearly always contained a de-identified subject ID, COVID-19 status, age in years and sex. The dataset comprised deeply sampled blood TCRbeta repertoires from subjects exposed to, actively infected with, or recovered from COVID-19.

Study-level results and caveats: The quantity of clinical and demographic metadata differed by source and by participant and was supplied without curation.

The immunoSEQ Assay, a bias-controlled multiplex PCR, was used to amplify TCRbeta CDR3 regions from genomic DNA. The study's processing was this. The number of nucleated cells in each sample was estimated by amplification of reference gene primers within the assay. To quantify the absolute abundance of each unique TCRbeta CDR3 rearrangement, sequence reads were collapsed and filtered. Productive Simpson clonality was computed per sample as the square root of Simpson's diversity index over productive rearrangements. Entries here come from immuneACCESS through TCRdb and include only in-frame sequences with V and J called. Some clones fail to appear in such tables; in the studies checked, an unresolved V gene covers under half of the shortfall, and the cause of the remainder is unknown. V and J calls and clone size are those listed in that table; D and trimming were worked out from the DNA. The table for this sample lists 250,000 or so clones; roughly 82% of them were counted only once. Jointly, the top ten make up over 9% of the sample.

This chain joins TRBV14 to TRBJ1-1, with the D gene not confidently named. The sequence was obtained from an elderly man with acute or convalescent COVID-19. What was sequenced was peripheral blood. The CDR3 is CASSQVSPGGAFF. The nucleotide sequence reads TGTGCCAGCAGCCAAGTGAGTCCAGGAGGAGCTTTCTTT.